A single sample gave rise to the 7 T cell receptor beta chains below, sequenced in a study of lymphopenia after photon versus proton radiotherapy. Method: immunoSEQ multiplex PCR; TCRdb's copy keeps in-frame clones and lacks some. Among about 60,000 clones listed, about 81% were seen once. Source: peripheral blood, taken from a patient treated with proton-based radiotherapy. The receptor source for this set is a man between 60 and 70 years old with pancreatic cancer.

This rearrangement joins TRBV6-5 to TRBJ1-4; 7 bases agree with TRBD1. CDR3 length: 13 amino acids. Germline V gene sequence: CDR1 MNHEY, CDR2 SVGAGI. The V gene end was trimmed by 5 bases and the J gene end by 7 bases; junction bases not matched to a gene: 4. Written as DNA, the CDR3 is TGTGCCAGCAGTGGGACAGTTTCTGAAAAACTGTTTTTT. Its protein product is CASSGTVSEKLFF.

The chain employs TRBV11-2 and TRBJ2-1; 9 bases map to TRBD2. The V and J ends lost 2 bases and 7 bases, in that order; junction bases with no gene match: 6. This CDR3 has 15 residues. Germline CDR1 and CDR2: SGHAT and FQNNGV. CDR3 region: CASSLPRLAVNEQFF. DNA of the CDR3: TGTGCCAGCAGCTTACCCCGACTAGCGGTGAATGAGCAGTTCTTC.

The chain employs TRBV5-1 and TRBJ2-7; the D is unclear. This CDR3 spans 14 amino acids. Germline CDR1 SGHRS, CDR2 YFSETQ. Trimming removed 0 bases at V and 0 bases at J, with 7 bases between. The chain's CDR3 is CASSLDPLSYEQYF. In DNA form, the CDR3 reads TGCGCCAGCAGCTTGGACCCTCTCTCCTACGAGCAGTACTTC. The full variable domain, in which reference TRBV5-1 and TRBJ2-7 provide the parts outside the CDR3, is KAGVTQTPRYLIKTRGQQVTLSCSPISGHRSVSWYQQTPGQGLQFLFEYFSETQRNKGNFPGRFSGRQFSNSRSEMNVSTLELGDSALYLCASSLDPLSYEQYFGPGTRLTVT.

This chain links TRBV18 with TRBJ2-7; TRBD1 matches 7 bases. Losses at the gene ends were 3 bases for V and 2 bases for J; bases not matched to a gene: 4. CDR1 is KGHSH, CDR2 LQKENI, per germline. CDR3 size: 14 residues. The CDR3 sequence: CASSPRTGTYEQYF. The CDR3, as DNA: TGTGCCAGCTCACCGAGGACAGGTACCTACGAGCAGTACTTC.

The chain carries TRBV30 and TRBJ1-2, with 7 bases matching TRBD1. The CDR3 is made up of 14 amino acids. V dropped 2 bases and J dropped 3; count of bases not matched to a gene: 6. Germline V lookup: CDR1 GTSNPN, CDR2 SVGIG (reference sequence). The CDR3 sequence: CAWSTPGQYYGYTF. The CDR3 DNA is TGTGCCTGGAGTACCCCGGGACAGTACTATGGCTACACCTTC.

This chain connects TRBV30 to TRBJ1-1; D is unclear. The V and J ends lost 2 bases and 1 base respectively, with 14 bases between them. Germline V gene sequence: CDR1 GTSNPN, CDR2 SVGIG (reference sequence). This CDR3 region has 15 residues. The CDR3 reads CAWSIPGSRNTEAFF. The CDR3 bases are TGTGCCTGGAGTATCCCAGGAAGCCGGAACACTGAAGCTTTCTTT.

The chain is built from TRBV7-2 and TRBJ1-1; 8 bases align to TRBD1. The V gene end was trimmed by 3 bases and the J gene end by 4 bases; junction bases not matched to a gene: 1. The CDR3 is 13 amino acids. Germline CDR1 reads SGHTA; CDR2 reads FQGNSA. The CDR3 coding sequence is TGTGCCAGCAGCTTGGACAGGGCCACTGAAGCTTTCTTT. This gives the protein CASSLDRATEAFF.